Below are 22 T cell receptor beta chains sequenced from a single sample in a study of blood T cell repertoires in COVID-19. The method was immunoSEQ multiplex PCR; TCRdb's version includes in-frame clones alone and lacks a portion of them. The table lists under 130,000 clones, roughly 87% of them singletons, with more than 5.5% in the top ten. The sequenced sample consisted of peripheral blood. These receptors originate from a human donor in a cohort sampled during active COVID-19.

The J gene is TRBJ2-7, the V gene TRBV2; TRBD1 agrees at 9 bases. The ends lost 2 bases at V and 4 bases at J; junction bases unmatched: 6. CDR3 length: 15 residues. The germline CDR1 and CDR2 sequences are SNHLY and FYNNEI. CDR3 in DNA: TGTGCCAGCAGTGAAAAGTCGGGGACAGGGTACGAGCAGTACTTC. Translated: CASSEKSGTGYEQYF.

This clone was picked up one time. V is TRBV7-2 and J is TRBJ2-2, with TRBD1 matching 8 bases. Germline assignment: CDR1 SGHTA and CDR2 FQGNSA. This CDR3 region has 16 residues. V was clipped by 6 bases and J by 6 bases; unmatched bases: 12. CDR3 bases: TGTGCCAGCAGTCCGCGGACAGGGTCCAATGCCGGGGAGCTGTTTTTT. This encodes CASSPRTGSNAGELFF. The variable domain in full, completed from reference TRBV7-2 and TRBJ2-2, reads GAGVSQSPSNKVTEKGKDVELRCDPISGHTALYWYRQSLGQGLEFLIYFQGNSAPDKSGLPSDRFSAERTGGSVSTLTIQRTQQEDSAVYLCASSPRTGSNAGELFFGEGSRLTVL.

This clone has only one observation. V and J are TRBV29-1 and TRBJ1-2; tentative D call: TRBD1 (6 bases). V was cut by 4 bases and J by 6 bases, with 15 bases left in between. Germline CDR1 SQVTM, CDR2 ANQGSEA. CDR3 length: 13 residues. CDR3 residues: CSVGPQGLDGYTF. CDR3 DNA: TGCAGCGTTGGGCCACAGGGATTGGATGGCTACACCTTC.

The chain is built from TRBV7-9 and TRBJ2-2; D unresolved. The CDR3 runs 13 residues. Germline loops: CDR1 SEHNR, CDR2 FQNEAQ (reference sequence). V lost 2 bases to trimming and J lost 5 bases, with 6 bases between them. In nucleotides, the CDR3 is TGTGCCAGCAGCTTAACGCTAACCGGGGAGCTGTTTTTT. As protein: CASSLTLTGELFF.

The chain joins TRBV5-3 to TRBJ1-1; the D is unclear. TRBV5-3 carries the ORF label, with uncertain function. V was cut by 4 bases and J by 1 base, with 8 bases left in between. The CDR3 has 13 amino acids. CDR3 amino acids: CARSRRWNTEAFF. CDR3 DNA: TGTGCCAGAAGCCGTCGTTGGAACACTGAAGCTTTCTTT.

The chain recombines TRBV7-2 with TRBJ2-1; TRBD2 matches 9 bases. The CDR3 covers 15 residues. The J segment lost 9 bases and the V segment lost 4 bases, leaving 10 bases of the junction unmatched. CDR1 and CDR2 (germline): SGHTA, FQGNSA. The CDR3 DNA is TGTGCCAGCAGCTACGAACCGGGACTAGCAGGTGAGCAGTTCTTC. Protein: CASSYEPGLAGEQFF. The full variable domain, completed using reference TRBV7-2 and TRBJ2-1, is GAGVSQSPSNKVTEKGKDVELRCDPISGHTALYWYRQSLGQGLEFLIYFQGNSAPDKSGLPSDRFSAERTGGSVSTLTIQRTQQEDSAVYLCASSYEPGLAGEQFFGPGTRLTVL.

This chain links TRBV5-4 with TRBJ2-5; TRBD1 agrees at 7 bases. Germline V lookup: CDR1 SGHNT, CDR2 YYREEE (reference sequence). Trimming removed 6 bases from V and 2 bases from J; junction bases left unmatched: 7. The CDR3 sequence is 14 residues long. The CDR3, as DNA: TGTGCCAGCAACAGACGGGACAGTCAAGAGACCCAGTACTTC. Its protein is CASNRRDSQETQYF.

This rearrangement joins TRBV2 to TRBJ1-2; 8 bases line up with TRBD1. V gave up 5 bases and J gave up 0 bases; unmatched junction bases: 8. The germline V gene encodes CDR1 SNHLY and CDR2 FYNNEI. The CDR3 is made up of 16 amino acids. DNA for the CDR3: TGTGCCAGCAGTCCGGGACAGGAAGCGGCTAACTATGGCTACACCTTC. It codes for CASSPGQEAANYGYTF.

V usage is TRBV10-3 and J usage is TRBJ2-7; weak D call: TRBD1 (6 bases). Trimming removed 4 bases at V and 5 bases at J, with 21 bases between. The germline gives CDR1 ENHRY, CDR2 SYGVKD. The CDR3 extends over 16 amino acids. The CDR3 spells CAISGQDRERGNEQYF. CDR3 sequence (DNA): TGTGCCATCAGTGGACAGGACCGGGAAAGGGGCAACGAGCAGTACTTC.

This chain uses TRBV12-3 or TRBV12-4 with TRBJ2-3, with D perhaps matching TRBD1 (5 bases). The CDR3 runs to 11 residues. The ends were cut back, 7 bases at V and 5 bases at J, with 7 bases in the middle. CDR3 DNA sequence: TGTGCCAGCACTCAGGGAGATACGCAGTATTTT. This sequence encodes CASTQGDTQYF.

The chain uses TRBV5-1 and TRBJ1-2; maybe TRBD1 (5 bases). The CDR3 is 13 amino acids. Trimming removed 6 bases at V and 2 bases at J, with 11 bases between. The germline V gene encodes CDR1 SGHRS and CDR2 YFSETQ. CDR3 coding DNA: TGCGCCAGCACCCATGACAGAAACTATGGCTACACCTTC. Translating gives CASTHDRNYGYTF.

This chain links TRBV19 with TRBJ1-5; tentatively, D is TRBD1 (5 bases). The CDR3 has 15 amino acids. Trimming took off 7 bases at V and 5 bases at J, with 18 bases between the two ends. Germline CDR1 is LNHDA and CDR2 is SQIVND (reference sequence). CDR3 sequence reads: CASILRGSDHQPQHF. The CDR3 DNA is TGTGCCAGTATTTTGCGGGGGTCAGATCATCAGCCCCAGCATTTT.

V usage is TRBV5-1 and J usage is TRBJ2-5; 13 bases align to TRBD2. Germline assignment: CDR1 SGHRS and CDR2 YFSETQ. V trimming: 4 bases; J trimming: 1 base; junction bases outside the gene matches: 7. The CDR3 loop spans 17 amino acids. The CDR3 DNA reads as TGCGCCAGCAGCACCGGACTAGCGGGGGCCCTCCAAGAGACCCAGTACTTC. Its translation: CASSTGLAGALQETQYF.

This sequence joins TRBV27 and TRBJ1-2; TRBD1 agrees at 7 bases. J lost 3 bases, V lost 5 bases, and 9 bases had no gene match. Germline V CDR1 and CDR2: MNHEY, SMNVEV (reference sequence). The CDR3 runs to 15 residues. The CDR3 reads CASSPLDRVHYGYTF. The CDR3 coding sequence is TGTGCCAGCAGTCCCCTCGACAGGGTTCACTATGGCTACACCTTC.

This chain joins TRBV23-1 and TRBJ2-1, with 7 bases that match TRBD2. Being an ORF, TRBV23-1 has a function that is uncertain. V trimming: 11 bases; J trimming: 1 base; junction bases outside the gene matches: 11. CDR3 length: 15 amino acids. This CDR3 is CAGEGSWRSYNEQFF. The CDR3 DNA follows: TGCGCCGGGGAGGGTTCCTGGCGGTCCTACAATGAGCAGTTCTTC.

The V gene is TRBV27, the J gene TRBJ2-2; D perhaps matches TRBD1 (6 bases). This CDR3 spans 15 amino acids. Germline V gives CDR1 MNHEY, CDR2 SMNVEV (reference sequence). Trimming removed 4 bases at V and 2 bases at J, with 11 bases between. The CDR3 is CASSSGTRNTGELFF. Written as DNA, the CDR3 is TGTGCCAGCAGTTCCGGGACACGAAACACCGGGGAGCTGTTTTTT.

The chain has TRBV18 and TRBJ1-5; the match to TRBD1 covers 7 bases. Germline loops: CDR1 KGHSH, CDR2 LQKENI. There are 14 residues in the CDR3. The ends lost 4 bases at V and 7 bases at J; junction bases unmatched: 7. This CDR3 reads CASSLAGGRQPQHF. The CDR3, as DNA: TGTGCCAGCTCACTGGCAGGGGGGCGGCAGCCCCAGCATTTT.

A single count supports this clone. The chain employs TRBV15 and TRBJ2-5; perhaps TRBD2 as D (5 bases). The CDR3 extends over 13 amino acids. V lost 8 bases to trimming and J lost 1 base, with 11 bases between them. Per germline, CDR1 LNHNV and CDR2 YYDKDF (reference sequence). CDR3 sequence reads: CATRRQIQETQYF. The CDR3 DNA follows: TGTGCCACCCGGAGGCAGATCCAAGAGACCCAGTACTTC.

The CDR3 loop reads CASSLGTSSEETQYF. CDR3 nucleotides: TGTGCCAGCAGCTTAGGGACTAGCTCGGAAGAGACCCAGTACTTC. The gene calls are TRBV7-9 and TRBJ2-5; 8 positions agree with TRBD2. The V gene end was trimmed by 1 base and the J gene end by 3 bases; junction bases not matched to a gene: 4. This CDR3 region has 15 residues. Looked up from germline, CDR1 is SEHNR and CDR2 is FQNEAQ (reference sequence).

The chain combines TRBV5-6 with TRBJ1-2, with 7 bases matching TRBD1. V lost 4 bases, J lost 4 bases, and 10 bases stayed unmatched. The CDR3 is made up of 15 amino acids. CDR1 and CDR2 (germline): SGHDT, YYEEEE. The DNA for the CDR3 is TGTGCCAGCAGCCTGACAGGGTTAGGCACCTATGGCTACACCTTC. Translated, it gives CASSLTGLGTYGYTF.

This rearrangement joins TRBV3-1 (or the pseudogene TRBV3-2) to TRBJ2-1; TRBD2 matches at 8 bases. The CDR3 loop spans 15 amino acids. V shed 1 base and J 4 bases; nucleotides not matched to a gene: 3. CDR1 and CDR2 (germline): LGHDT, YNNKEL (reference sequence). The CDR3 region has the DNA TGTGCCAGCAGCCAAGGCCGGGGGGGATACAATGAGCAGTTCTTC. It is translated as CASSQGRGGYNEQFF.

The chain joins TRBV4-2 to TRBJ1-4, with TRBD1 as a possible D gene (6 bases). This CDR3 is 16 amino acids long. CDR1 LGHNA and CDR2 YNFKEQ come from the germline V gene. V lost 0 bases and J lost 4, with 12 bases in between. In DNA form, the CDR3 reads TGTGCCAGCAGCCAAGATCAAAACAGGGTTAATGAAAAACTGTTTTTT. Residues: CASSQDQNRVNEKLFF.